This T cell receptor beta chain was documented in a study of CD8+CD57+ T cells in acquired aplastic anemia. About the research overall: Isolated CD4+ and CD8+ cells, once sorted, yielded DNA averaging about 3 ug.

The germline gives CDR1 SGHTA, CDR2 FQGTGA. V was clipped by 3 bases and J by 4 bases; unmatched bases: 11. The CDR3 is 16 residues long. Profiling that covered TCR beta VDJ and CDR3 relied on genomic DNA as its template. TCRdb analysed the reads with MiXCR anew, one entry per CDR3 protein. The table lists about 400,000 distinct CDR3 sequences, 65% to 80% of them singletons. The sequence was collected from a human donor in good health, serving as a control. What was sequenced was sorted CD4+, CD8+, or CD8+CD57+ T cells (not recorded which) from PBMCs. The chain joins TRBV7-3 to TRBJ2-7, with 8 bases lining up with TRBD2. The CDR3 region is CASSFDRGGSNYEQYF. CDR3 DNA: TGTGCCAGCAGCTTCGACCGGGGGGGTAGCAATTACGAGCAGTACTTC. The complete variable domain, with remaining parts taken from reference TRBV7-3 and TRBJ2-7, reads GAGVSQTPSNKVTEKGKYVELRCDPISGHTALYWYRQSLGQGPEFLIYFQGTGAADDSGLPNDRFFAVRPEGSVSTLKIQRTERGDSAVYLCASSFDRGGSNYEQYFGPGTRLTVT.